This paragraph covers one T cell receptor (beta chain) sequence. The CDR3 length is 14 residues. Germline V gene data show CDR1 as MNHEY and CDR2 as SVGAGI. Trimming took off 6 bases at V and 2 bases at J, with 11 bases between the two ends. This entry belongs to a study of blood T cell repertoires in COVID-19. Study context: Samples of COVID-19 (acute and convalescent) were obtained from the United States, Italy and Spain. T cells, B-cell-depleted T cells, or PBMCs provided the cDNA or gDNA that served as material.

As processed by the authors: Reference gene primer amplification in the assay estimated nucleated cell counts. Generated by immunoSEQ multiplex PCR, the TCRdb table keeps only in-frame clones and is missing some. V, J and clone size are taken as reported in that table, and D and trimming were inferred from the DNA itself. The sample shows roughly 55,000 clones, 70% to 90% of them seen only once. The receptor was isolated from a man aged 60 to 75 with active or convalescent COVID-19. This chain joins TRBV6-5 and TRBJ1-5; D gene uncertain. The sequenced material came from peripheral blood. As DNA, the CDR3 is TGTGCCAGCAGGTCTCTGGAGGGCAATCAGCCCCAGCATTTT. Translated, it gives CASRSLEGNQPQHF.